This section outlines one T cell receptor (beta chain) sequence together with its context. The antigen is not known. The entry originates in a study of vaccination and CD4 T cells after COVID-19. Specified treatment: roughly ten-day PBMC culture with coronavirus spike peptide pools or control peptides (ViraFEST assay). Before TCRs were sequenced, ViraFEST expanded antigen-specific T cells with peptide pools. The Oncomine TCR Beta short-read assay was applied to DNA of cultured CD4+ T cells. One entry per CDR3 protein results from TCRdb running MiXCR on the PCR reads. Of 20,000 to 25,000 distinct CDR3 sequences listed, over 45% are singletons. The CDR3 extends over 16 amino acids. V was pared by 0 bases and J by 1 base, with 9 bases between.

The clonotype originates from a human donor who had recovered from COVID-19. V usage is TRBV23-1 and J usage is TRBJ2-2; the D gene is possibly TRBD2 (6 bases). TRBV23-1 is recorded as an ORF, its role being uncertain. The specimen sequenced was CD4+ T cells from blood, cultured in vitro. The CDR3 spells CASSQSGGGNTGELFF. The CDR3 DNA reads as TGCGCCAGCAGTCAATCGGGGGGAGGGAACACCGGGGAGCTGTTTTTT.